This TCR beta chain was recorded in a study of blood T cells in healthy people across ages. Study-wide findings and caveats: In older individuals, TCR beta diversity per million T cells was lower, falling roughly linearly with age. Unsorted PBMC material precluded a definitive naive versus antigen-experienced comparison.

For the second PCR, which ran for roughly 6 to 12 cycles, a sample-barcoded 5' primer and a J-beta primer mix were used. A single record per CDR3 protein comes from TCRdb applying MiXCR to the 5' RACE reads. Among around 1,700,000 distinct CDR3 sequences listed, roughly 27% were seen once. A note on this clonotype: Its specificity is not known. One junction end disagrees with the germline gene, perhaps due to a read error.

Germline lookup yields CDR1 LGHNA and CDR2 YSLEER. This CDR3 spans 17 amino acids. In each sample, at least 6 million PBMCs were isolated. The clonotype comes from a woman between 25 and 40 years old in good health. The sequenced sample was blood. The V and J genes are TRBV4-3 and TRBJ1-1, with a tentative D call TRBD1 (5 bases). CDR3 region: CASSQLGFRGEATETFF. The DNA of the CDR3 is TGCGCCAGCAGCCAATTGGGGTTTCGGGGGGAGGCCACTGAAACTTTCTTT.